Below, one T cell receptor (beta chain) is given with its context. CDR1 DFQATT and CDR2 SNEGSKA come from the germline V gene (reference sequence). V lost 5 bases and J lost 6, with 14 bases in between. The CDR3 has 13 residues. The data were obtained in a study of identical twins. A universal primer binding site was introduced by template switching. The final cDNA contained unique molecular identifiers. TCRdb re-called the 5' RACE reads through MiXCR, storing one row per CDR3 protein. The table has 450,000 or so distinct CDR3 sequences, about 24% seen once; the top ten hold about 2.7%. This sample was also put to use in a study of T cells expressing NK-cell markers. That paper adds: Seven of the eight sequenced donors were classified as HCMV-seropositive, and one was classified as seronegative. Dominant NKG2C+ clonotypes made up roughly 1.0-7.0% of CD8+ T cells in roughly 6 donors.

This chain links TRBV20-1 with TRBJ2-1, with a possible D match to TRBD2 (5 bases). The material sequenced was CD4+ T cells sorted from blood. The TCR originated in a woman under 30 in good health. The CDR3 sequence is CSAGLEGINEQFF. Here the CDR3 DNA reads TGCAGTGCTGGTCTTGAGGGCATCAATGAGCAGTTCTTC.